Included here is one TCR beta chain sequence, with context. Antigen specificity is unknown. This sample is part of a study of CD8 T cells in ankylosing spondylitis. Study outcomes and limitations: Clones tied to disease were said to be significantly enriched in matched ankylosing spondylitis synovial fluid. In synovial fluid and blood from reactive arthritis, some motif variants were previously reported. In peripheral blood, disease-linked CD8+ clones occurred at relatively low frequencies. A TCR beta motif made of eight highly homologous variants seemed typical of ankylosing spondylitis blood.

Researchers built TCR beta libraries using quantitative 5'-RACE with molecular barcodes. Via MiXCR, TCRdb re-called the 5' RACE reads, giving one row per CDR3 protein. The profile shows approximately 540,000 distinct CDR3 sequences, roughly 13% of them singletons. V lost 1 base, J lost 3 bases, and 13 bases lay in between. CDR3 size: 15 residues. From germline, CDR1 is SGHVS and CDR2 FQNEAQ. Sequenced material: blood, either unsorted or a sorted T cell fraction (not recorded which). This chain uses TRBV7-8 with TRBJ2-7; maybe TRBD1 (6 bases). This sequence was found in a male donor with ankylosing spondylitis. The DNA for the CDR3 is TGTGCCAGCAGCTTAGTGGCAGGGGCAGGCTACGAGCAGTACTTC. This sequence encodes CASSLVAGAGYEQYF. The entire variable domain, with the rest obtained from reference TRBV7-8 and TRBJ2-7, is as follows: GAGVSQSPRYKVAKRGQDVALRCDPISGHVSLFWYQQALGQGPEFLTYFQNEAQLDKSGLPSDRFFAERPEGSVSTLKIQRTQQEDSAVYLCASSLVAGAGYEQYFGPGTRLTVT.